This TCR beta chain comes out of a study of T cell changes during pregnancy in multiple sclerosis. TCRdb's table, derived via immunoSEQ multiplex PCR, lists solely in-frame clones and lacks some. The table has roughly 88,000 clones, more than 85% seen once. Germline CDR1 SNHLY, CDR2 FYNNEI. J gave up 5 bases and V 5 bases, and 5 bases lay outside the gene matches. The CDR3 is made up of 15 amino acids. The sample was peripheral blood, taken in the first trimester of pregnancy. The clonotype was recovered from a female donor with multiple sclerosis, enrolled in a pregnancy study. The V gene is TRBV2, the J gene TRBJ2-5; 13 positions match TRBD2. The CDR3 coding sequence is TGTGCCAGCAGTACTAGCGGGAGGGCCAGGGAGACCCAGTACTTC. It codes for CASSTSGRARETQYF.